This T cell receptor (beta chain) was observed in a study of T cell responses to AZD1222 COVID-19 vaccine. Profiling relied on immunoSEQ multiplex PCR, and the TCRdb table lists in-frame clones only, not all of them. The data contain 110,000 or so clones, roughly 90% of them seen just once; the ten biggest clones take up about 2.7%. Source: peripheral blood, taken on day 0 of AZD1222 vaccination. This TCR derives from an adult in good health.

The CDR3 coding sequence is TGTGCCAGCAGCCTAGTCATTACAGATACGCAGTATTTT. Protein sequence: CASSLVITDTQYF. This chain connects TRBV27 to TRBJ2-3; D gene ambiguous. This CDR3 region has 13 residues. V lost 6 bases, J lost 3 bases, and 10 bases lay in between. Per the germline V gene, CDR1 is MNHEY and CDR2 is SMNVEV (reference sequence).